The 31 T cell receptor beta chains presented below share a single source sample, sequenced in a study of T-cell reconstitution after alpha-beta-depleted transplantation in children. Preparing the TCRbeta library involved the use of unique molecular identifiers. TCRdb reprocessed the PCR reads with MiXCR, giving one entry per CDR3 protein. The sample consists of around 420,000 distinct CDR3 sequences, 15% to 20% of them appearing once. The sample consisted of PBMCs, mostly from graft donor cells, taken 360 days after TCRalphabeta/CD19-depleted stem cell transplant. These receptors originate from a boy under two years old who had a stem cell transplant for Wiskott-Aldrich syndrome, so the T cells may come from the graft donor.

This clonotype was seen more than once but under ten times. The gene calls are TRBV4-2 and TRBJ2-1; D unresolved. The CDR3 consists of 14 residues. Germline V CDR1 and CDR2: LGHNA, YNFKEQ. V lost 0 bases and J lost 9, with 12 bases in between. The CDR3 sequence: CASSQDSLAGEQFF. CDR3 in DNA: TGTGCCAGCAGCCAAGACAGCCTCGCCGGTGAGCAGTTCTTC.

The rearrangement links TRBV10-3 to TRBJ2-1; D ambiguous. The CDR3 is 17 amino acids. V was clipped by 4 bases and J by 2 bases, with 18 bases between them. The germline V gene encodes CDR1 ENHRY and CDR2 SYGVKD. The CDR3 region is CAISGGTRKSPYNEQFF. In DNA form, the CDR3 reads TGTGCCATCAGTGGGGGAACACGAAAGAGCCCCTACAATGAGCAGTTCTTC.

The J gene is TRBJ1-2, the V gene TRBV11-2; perhaps TRBD1 as D (5 bases). This CDR3 region has 14 residues. Between the trimmed V and J ends, which lost 2 bases and 10 bases, there was a span of 17 bases. In germline, CDR1 is SGHAT, CDR2 FQNNGV. In DNA, the CDR3 is TGTGCCAGCAGCTTAAAGGGTCCGGGACCTACCTACACCTTC. It specifies CASSLKGPGPTYTF.

This chain links TRBV2 with TRBJ2-1; D call uncertain. Germline V gene data show CDR1 as SNHLY and CDR2 as FYNNEI. The CDR3 loop spans 12 amino acids. The V end was cut by 4 bases, the J end by 10 bases, with 11 bases between. CDR3 region: CASSVEWSEQFF. The CDR3 region has the DNA TGTGCCAGCAGTGTGGAATGGTCAGAGCAGTTCTTC.

This sequence joins TRBV13 and TRBJ2-3; 10 nucleotides line up with TRBD2. CDR1 is PRHDT, CDR2 FYEKMQ, per germline (reference sequence). There are 17 residues in the CDR3. Unmatched junction bases numbered 9, after V lost 5 bases and J lost 1 base. CDR3 amino acids: CASSQVAGTSGTDTQYF. The DNA of the CDR3 is TGTGCCAGCAGCCAGGTCGCCGGGACTAGCGGCACAGATACGCAGTATTTT.

The chain employs TRBV7-8 and TRBJ1-5; D is uncertain. The CDR3 loop spans 14 amino acids. The germline gives CDR1 SGHVS, CDR2 FQNEAQ. V gave up 1 base and J gave up 7 bases, with 11 bases separating them. The DNA of the CDR3 is TGTGCCAGCAGCTTAGACTGGGTCGGACAGCCCCAGCATTTT. Amino acid sequence: CASSLDWVGQPQHF.

The table lists this clonotype with a few counts. The rearrangement uses TRBV5-1 and TRBJ1-6; D is possibly TRBD1 (5 bases). The germline V gene encodes CDR1 SGHRS and CDR2 YFSETQ. The ends were cut back, 0 bases at V and 4 bases at J, with 11 bases in the middle. The CDR3 consists of 16 residues. The DNA of the CDR3 is TGCGCCAGCAGCTTGGTGGGACGGATATATAATTCACCCCTCCACTTT. Amino acids: CASSLVGRIYNSPLHF.

J is TRBJ2-7 and V is TRBV12-3 or TRBV12-4, with D perhaps TRBD1 (5 bases). The V gene lost 5 bases and the J gene lost 0 bases, with 14 bases spanning the gap. The CDR3 totals 15 residues. The CDR3, as DNA: TGTGCCAGCAGTCCCGGACAACCCGGCTCCTACGAGCAGTACTTC. The encoded protein is CASSPGQPGSYEQYF.

The chain links TRBV29-1 to TRBJ2-1, with a tentative D call TRBD2 (6 bases). Trimming took 6 bases from V and 3 from J, leaving 21 bases between them. The length of the CDR3 is 16 residues. Germline-derived CDR1 and CDR2 are SQVTM and ANQGSEA. The CDR3 is CSVRGGERSIYNEQFF. CDR3 DNA: TGCAGCGTACGAGGCGGGGAAAGGAGTATCTACAATGAGCAGTTCTTC.

The CDR3 DNA sequence: TGCGCCAGCAGTGTCTGGGGGCGGGAGACCCAGTACTTC. The encoded protein is CASSVWGRETQYF. This rearrangement joins TRBV10-2 to TRBJ2-5, with D perhaps TRBD1 (6 bases). CDR3 length equals 13 residues. Germline V gene lookup returns CDR1 WSHSY and CDR2 SAAADI. V lost 4 bases and J 5 bases, leaving 11 bases between the germline ends.

The V gene is TRBV7-9, the J gene TRBJ1-1; no clear D gene. V gave up 8 bases and J gave up 5 bases, with 18 bases separating them. Germline values: CDR1 SEHNR, CDR2 FQNEAQ (reference sequence). This CDR3 has 14 residues. The CDR3: CASGAAHRGTEAFF. CDR3 DNA: TGTGCCAGCGGTGCGGCACATCGTGGGACTGAAGCTTTCTTT.

This clonotype was found a few times. V gene TRBV3-1 combines with J gene TRBJ2-7; 8 nucleotides agree with TRBD1. Losses at the gene ends were 3 bases for V and 6 bases for J; bases not matched to a gene: 10. In germline, CDR1 is LGHDT, CDR2 YNNKEL (reference sequence). The CDR3 is 15 amino acids. The CDR3 DNA reads TGTGCCAGCAGCCAGCCCGCGACAGGGGTGCGCGAGCAGTACTTC. Its translation: CASSQPATGVREQYF.

This chain joins TRBV9 and TRBJ1-2; TRBD1 aligns across 7 bases. V gave up 4 bases and J gave up 4 bases; unmatched junction bases: 10. The CDR3 loop spans 15 amino acids. Germline V gene sequence: CDR1 SGDLS, CDR2 YYNGEE. CDR3 in amino acids: CASSSTAPGGYGYTF. CDR3 nucleotides: TGTGCCAGCAGCTCGACAGCCCCAGGGGGCTATGGCTACACCTTC.

This clonotype was seen a handful of times. This chain connects TRBV7-6 to TRBJ2-7, with 10 bases identical to TRBD2. With V trimmed by 5 bases and J by 3 bases, 10 bases remained unmatched. CDR1 and CDR2 from the germline V gene are SGHVS and FNYEAQ. The CDR3 has 16 amino acids. The CDR3 nucleotides are TGTGCCAGCAGCCCCCGACTAGCGGGTGCCCACTACGAGCAGTACTTC. This codes for CASSPRLAGAHYEQYF.

The V gene is TRBV19, the J gene TRBJ2-2, with D possibly called TRBD1 or TRBD2 (5 bases each). V was cut by 1 base and J by 3 bases, with 15 bases left in between. The CDR3 has 17 residues. Germline V gives CDR1 LNHDA, CDR2 SQIVND (reference sequence). CDR3 region: CASSIAPRDGYTGELFF. CDR3 DNA: TGTGCCAGTAGTATAGCCCCGAGGGACGGCTACACCGGGGAGCTGTTTTTT.

This sequence joins TRBV19 and TRBJ2-3, with 14 bases fitting TRBD2. There are 17 residues in the CDR3. Germline CDR1 LNHDA, CDR2 SQIVND (reference sequence). V lost 5 bases and J lost 2; bases outside the gene matches: 6. CDR3 in DNA: TGTGCCAGTAGTGCACGACTAGCGGGAGGGCCCACAGATACGCAGTATTTT. Protein sequence: CASSARLAGGPTDTQYF.

A few counts support this clonotype. V and J are TRBV6-1 and TRBJ2-1; TRBD2 is a possible D gene (6 bases). Trimming pared 3 bases from V and 3 bases from J, leaving 18 bases between. This CDR3 has 17 amino acids. CDR1 and CDR2 (germline): MNHNS, SASEGT. The CDR3 loop is CASSEEGLGTHYNEQFF. CDR3 nucleotide sequence: TGTGCCAGCAGTGAGGAGGGGCTGGGGACTCACTACAATGAGCAGTTCTTC.

J is TRBJ2-1 and V is TRBV3-1; weak D call: TRBD2 (5 bases). Germline CDR1 LGHDT, CDR2 YNNKEL (reference sequence). V lost 0 bases to trimming and J lost 3 bases, with 15 bases between them. CDR3 length: 17 residues. The CDR3 nucleotides are TGTGCCAGCAGCCAAGACCCCCCGACGGGATACTACAATGAGCAGTTCTTC. Amino acids: CASSQDPPTGYYNEQFF.

This clonotype was seen more than once but under ten times. V is TRBV5-1 and J is TRBJ2-1; D perhaps matches TRBD2 (5 bases). The CDR3 spans 15 residues. V was pared by 7 bases and J by 8 bases, with 22 bases between. Germline-derived CDR1 and CDR2 are SGHRS and YFSETQ. Written as DNA, the CDR3 is TGCGCCAGCGGCGATGGGTTTCTAGCAATGGATGAGCAGTTCTTC. Translating gives CASGDGFLAMDEQFF.

This clonotype appeared a few times. This rearrangement joins TRBV28 to TRBJ2-3, with TRBD1 matching over 7 bases. Germline values: CDR1 MDHEN, CDR2 SYDVKM. V lost 1 base to trimming and J lost 0 bases; unmatched junction nucleotides: 7. The CDR3 is made up of 17 amino acids. The CDR3 DNA follows: TGTGCCAGCAGTTTATACGGACAGGCTACTAGCACAGATACGCAGTATTTT. Translation: CASSLYGQATSTDTQYF.

This clonotype was picked up a small number of times. The V gene is TRBV6-5, the J gene TRBJ2-7, with D perhaps assigned TRBD1 or TRBD2 (5 bases each). The CDR3 has 13 residues. The germline CDR1 and CDR2 sequences are MNHEY and SVGAGI. V lost 3 bases to trimming and J lost 2 bases, with 8 bases between them. CDR3 DNA sequence: TGTGCCAGCAGTTATCGGGGCCCCTACGAGCAGTACTTC. Its translation: CASSYRGPYEQYF.

This clonotype was seen ten or more times. The rearrangement uses TRBV12-3 or TRBV12-4 and TRBJ2-5; 9 bases align to TRBD2. The CDR3 extends over 16 amino acids. With 5 bases clipped from V and 4 bases from J, the junction kept 11 bases outside the gene matches. The CDR3 DNA follows: TGTGCCAGCAGTCCCCCTCTAGCGGGGTTTATAGAGACCCAGTACTTC. Amino acids: CASSPPLAGFIETQYF.

By frequency in the sample, this clonotype is medium-sized. The V call is TRBV7-9, the J call TRBJ2-3, with a tentative D call TRBD1 (5 bases). Deletions cut 1 base from V and 0 bases from J, with 11 bases between. Germline V lookup: CDR1 SEHNR, CDR2 FQNEAQ (reference sequence). The CDR3 covers 16 residues. The CDR3 is CASSLGGPGSTDTQYF. CDR3 sequence (DNA): TGTGCCAGCAGCTTAGGGGGCCCTGGAAGCACAGATACGCAGTATTTT.

The V gene is TRBV12-3 or TRBV12-4, the J gene TRBJ2-5; perhaps TRBD1 as D (5 bases). The CDR3 runs to 17 residues. V lost 5 bases and J lost 3, with 22 bases in between. The CDR3 loop is CASSRRVLRPTKETQYF. CDR3 bases: TGTGCCAGCAGTCGCAGGGTCCTTAGACCCACAAAAGAGACCCAGTACTTC.

There are many counts of this clonotype. The CDR3 reads CAISSTGGNEKLFF. The CDR3 DNA is TGTGCCATCAGCTCGACAGGGGGCAATGAAAAACTGTTTTTT. The V and J genes are TRBV10-3 and TRBJ1-4, with 10 bases lining up with TRBD1. The CDR3 loop spans 14 amino acids. The V segment lost 6 bases and the J segment 5 bases; nucleotides outside the gene matches: 3. Germline lookup yields CDR1 ENHRY and CDR2 SYGVKD.

This clonotype was counted between two and nine times. V gene TRBV7-2 combines with J gene TRBJ2-7; TRBD2 matches at 9 bases. Germline CDR1 reads SGHTA; CDR2 reads FQGNSA. There are 15 residues in the CDR3. With 5 bases clipped from V and 4 bases from J, the junction kept 9 bases outside the gene matches. CDR3 nucleotides: TGTGCCAGCAGCCAAGGGGGAGCGGGGGGTTACGAGCAGTACTTC. Translated, it gives CASSQGGAGGYEQYF.

The chain carries TRBV29-1 and TRBJ2-7, with TRBD2 matching over 7 bases. This CDR3 has 13 residues. Trimming took 2 bases from V and 0 from J; bases not matched to a gene: 1. Per germline, CDR1 SQVTM and CDR2 ANQGSEA. The CDR3 DNA follows: TGCAGCGTTGAAAGCGGGGCCTCCTACGAGCAGTACTTC. Translation gives CSVESGASYEQYF.

This clonotype was observed a handful of times. This chain links TRBV20-1 with TRBJ2-5; 9 nucleotides align to TRBD1. In germline, CDR1 is DFQATT, CDR2 SNEGSKA (reference sequence). This CDR3 contains 14 residues. Trimming took 6 bases from V and 1 from J; bases not matched to a gene: 6. In DNA, the CDR3 is TGCAGTGCGCGGGACAGGGTTGGCCAAGAGACCCAGTACTTC. Its translation: CSARDRVGQETQYF.

The V gene is TRBV12-3 or TRBV12-4, the J gene TRBJ1-1; possible D gene TRBD1, 6 bases. V lost 3 bases to trimming and J lost 3 bases, with 14 bases between them. This CDR3 is built from 15 residues. CDR3 sequence: CASSLVAGAYTEAFF. As DNA, the CDR3 is TGTGCCAGCAGTTTGGTTGCAGGGGCCTACACTGAAGCTTTCTTT.

The chain employs TRBV6-2 or TRBV6-3 and TRBJ2-7; TRBD2 matches at 8 bases. The trim removed 0 bases at V and 7 bases at J, leaving 8 bases unmatched. This CDR3 comprises 15 residues. The V gene's germline CDR1 is MNHEY and CDR2 SVGEGT. The chain's CDR3 is CASSYSIQREWEQYF. CDR3 DNA sequence: TGTGCCAGCAGTTACTCTATCCAGCGGGAGTGGGAGCAGTACTTC.

This clonotype was detected a few times. CDR3 loop: CATSRDRKARGGLSNEQFF. The CDR3, as DNA: TGTGCCACCAGCAGAGATCGGAAAGCGCGGGGGGGACTGAGTAATGAGCAGTTCTTC. The chain employs TRBV15 and TRBJ2-1, with 9 bases identical to TRBD2. The CDR3 has 19 amino acids. Per germline, CDR1 LNHNV and CDR2 YYDKDF (reference sequence). After removal of 0 bases from V and 7 bases from J, the junction contained 16 bases not matched to a gene.